This T cell receptor beta chain emerged from a study of cytomegalovirus exposure and HLA in healthy donors (dated by TCRdb to 2015 to 2018). Regarding the research as a whole: A later analysis indicated that the roughly 120 validation repertoires were generated on the platform also employed for the 650 to 850 repertoires of the first cohort. The aim of the study was to test whether cataloging public T cell receptors could identify signatures of past pathogen exposure. Along with the approximately 700-subject first cohort, a separate validation cohort of 120 different subjects was used. To predict cytomegalovirus infection status, the study brought together high-throughput TCR immunosequencing, statistical association of individual TCRs with disease status, and machine learning. Paper-wide results and their limitations: It was suggested by the authors that the approach could potentially be generalized to other disease states and immunological phenotypes. Across donors, most TCR sequences were observed very rarely, whereas some public TCRs were present in many individuals. The classifier was reported to diagnose cytomegalovirus status with high specificity and sensitivity in both the original and validation cohorts. In a later analysis, TCRs clustered in the first cohort were found to also tend to co-occur in the roughly 130 validation repertoires, with 94% of cluster scores above 0. The study gave a list of more than 150 TCR beta chains associated with cytomegalovirus. A few of the identified cytomegalovirus-associated TCR beta chains were confirmed in vitro to be specific for cytomegalovirus antigens. A later analysis lacked HLA typing for the validation cohort, so it scored co-occurrence in that cohort across all 120 or so repertoires.

The library was made by the immunoSEQ multiplex PCR assay. Per the original workflow: To diagnose cytomegalovirus status from the catalog of TCR beta chain sequences, a statistical classification framework was built. What TCRdb holds here is the immuneACCESS table cut down to in-frame rearrangements. Part of the clones is not present; checked against another copy, under half of the missing clones reflect an unresolved V gene, and the others are unexplained. V and J calls and clone size follow that table, whereas D and trimming were derived from the DNA. The sample table shows 250,000 to 350,000 clones, and about 90% are seen once. Roughly 1.2% of the sample is in the top ten clones. The donors were included in the validation cohort of over a hundred subjects, a group kept apart from the 666-subject first cohort. Germline trimming amounts to 4 bases on V and 6 bases on J, with 10 as the count of junction bases outside the gene matches. Its CDR3 holds 15 amino acids, cysteine through phenylalanine. The kept DNA is CDR3 alone, 45 bases in frame from the first base. The germline V gene yields SGDLS for CDR1 and YYNGEE for CDR2.

Remarks on this clone: Its cognate antigen has yet to be identified. Base qualities are not provided; no much larger clone lies one nucleotide away.

Sequences were obtained from PBMCs. The sequence is built from TRBV9 and TRBJ1-2; TRBD1 matches 9 bases in the middle. This sequence originates from a woman younger than 45 in good health and CMV-seropositive. The DNA sequence is as follows: TGTGCCAGCAGCCCGAGTCCTGGGACAGGGAATGGCTACACCTTC. This yields the protein CASSPSPGTGNGYTF.